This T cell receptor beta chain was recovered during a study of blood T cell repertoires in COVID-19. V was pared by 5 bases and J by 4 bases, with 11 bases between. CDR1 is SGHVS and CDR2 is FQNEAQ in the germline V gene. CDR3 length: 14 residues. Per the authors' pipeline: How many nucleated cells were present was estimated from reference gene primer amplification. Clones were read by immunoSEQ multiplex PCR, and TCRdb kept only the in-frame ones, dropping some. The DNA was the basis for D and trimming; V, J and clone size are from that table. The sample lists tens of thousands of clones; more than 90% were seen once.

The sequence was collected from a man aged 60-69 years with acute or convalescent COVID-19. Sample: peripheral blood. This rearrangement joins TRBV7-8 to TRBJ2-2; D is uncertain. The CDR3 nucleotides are TGTGCCAGCAGCCTACCCAGTGGCACCGGGGAGCTGTTTTTT. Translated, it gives CASSLPSGTGELFF.